This T cell receptor beta chain was sequenced for a study of control samples from healthy donors and cancer patients. Generated by immunoSEQ multiplex PCR, the TCRdb table keeps only in-frame clones and is missing some. The table has 150,000 or so clones, around 94% seen once; the top ten hold 14%. The germline CDR1 and CDR2 sequences are GTSNPN and SVGIG (reference sequence). V was pared by 2 bases and J by 0 bases, with 17 bases between. This CDR3 has 17 amino acids. The J gene is TRBJ1-5, the V gene TRBV30, with D unclear. Sample: PBMCs. This receptor was identified in a man aged 55 to 70 with colorectal cancer. The CDR3: CAWSPSWSSYSNQPQHF. The CDR3 region has the DNA TGTGCCTGGAGTCCGTCGTGGAGCAGTTATAGCAATCAGCCCCAGCATTTT.